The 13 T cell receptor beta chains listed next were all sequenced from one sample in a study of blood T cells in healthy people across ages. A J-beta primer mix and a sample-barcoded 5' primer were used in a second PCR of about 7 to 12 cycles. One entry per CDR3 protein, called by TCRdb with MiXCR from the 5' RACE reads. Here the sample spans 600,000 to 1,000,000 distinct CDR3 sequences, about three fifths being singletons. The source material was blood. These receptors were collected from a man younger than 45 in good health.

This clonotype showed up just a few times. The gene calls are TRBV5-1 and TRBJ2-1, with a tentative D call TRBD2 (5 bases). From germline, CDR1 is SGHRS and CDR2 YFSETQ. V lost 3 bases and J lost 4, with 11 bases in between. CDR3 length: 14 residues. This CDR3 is CASSSSRGYNEQFF. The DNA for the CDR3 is TGCGCCAGCAGCTCCAGTCGGGGTTACAATGAGCAGTTCTTC.

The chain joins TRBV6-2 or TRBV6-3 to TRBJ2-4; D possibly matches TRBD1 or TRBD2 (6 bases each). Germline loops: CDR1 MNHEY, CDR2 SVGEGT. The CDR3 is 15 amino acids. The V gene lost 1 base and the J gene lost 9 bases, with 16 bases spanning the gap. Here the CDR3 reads CASSYFGGRGTIQYF. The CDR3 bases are TGTGCCAGCAGTTACTTCGGGGGCCGGGGAACCATTCAGTACTTC.

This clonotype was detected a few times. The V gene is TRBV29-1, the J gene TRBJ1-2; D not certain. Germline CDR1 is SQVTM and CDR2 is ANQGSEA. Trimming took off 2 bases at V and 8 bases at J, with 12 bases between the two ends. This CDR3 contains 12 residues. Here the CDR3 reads CSVEHRFGGYTF. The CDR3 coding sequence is TGCAGCGTTGAACACCGATTTGGAGGCTACACCTTC.

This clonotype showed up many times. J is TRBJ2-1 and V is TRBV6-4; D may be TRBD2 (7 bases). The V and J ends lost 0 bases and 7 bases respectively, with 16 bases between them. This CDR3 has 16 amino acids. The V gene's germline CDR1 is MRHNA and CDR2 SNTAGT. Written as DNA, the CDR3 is TGTGCCAGCAGTGACTCGGCGGGTCGGGGGGCTAATGAGCAGTTCTTC. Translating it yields CASSDSAGRGANEQFF.

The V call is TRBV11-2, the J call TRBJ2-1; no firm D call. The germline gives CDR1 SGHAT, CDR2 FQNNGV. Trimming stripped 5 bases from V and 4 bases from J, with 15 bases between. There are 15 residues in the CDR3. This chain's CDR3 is CASSEEPSDYNEQFF. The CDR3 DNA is TGTGCCAGCAGCGAAGAACCTAGTGATTACAATGAGCAGTTCTTC.

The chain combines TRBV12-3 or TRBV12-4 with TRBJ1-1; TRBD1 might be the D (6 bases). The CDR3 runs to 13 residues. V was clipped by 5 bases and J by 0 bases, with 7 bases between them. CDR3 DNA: TGTGCCAGCAGTGGACAGCTGAACACTGAAGCTTTCTTT. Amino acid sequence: CASSGQLNTEAFF.

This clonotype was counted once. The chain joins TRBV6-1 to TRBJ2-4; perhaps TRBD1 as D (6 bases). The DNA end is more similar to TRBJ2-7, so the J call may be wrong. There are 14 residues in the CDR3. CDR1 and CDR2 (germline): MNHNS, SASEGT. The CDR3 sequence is CASGSVQGYHEQYF. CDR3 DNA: TGTGCCAGCGGGAGCGTCCAGGGGTACCACGAGCAGTACTTC.

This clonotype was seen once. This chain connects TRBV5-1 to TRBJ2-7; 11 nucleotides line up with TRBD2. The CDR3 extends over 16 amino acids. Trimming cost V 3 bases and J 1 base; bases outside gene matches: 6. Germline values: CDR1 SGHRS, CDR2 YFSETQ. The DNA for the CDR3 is TGCGCCAGCAGCTCGGTAGCGGGAGGGCCTTCCTACGAGCAGTACTTC. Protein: CASSSVAGGPSYEQYF. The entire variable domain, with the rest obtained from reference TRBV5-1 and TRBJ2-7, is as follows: KAGVTQTPRYLIKTRGQQVTLSCSPISGHRSVSWYQQTPGQGLQFLFEYFSETQRNKGNFPGRFSGRQFSNSRSEMNVSTLELGDSALYLCASSSVAGGPSYEQYFGPGTRLTVT.

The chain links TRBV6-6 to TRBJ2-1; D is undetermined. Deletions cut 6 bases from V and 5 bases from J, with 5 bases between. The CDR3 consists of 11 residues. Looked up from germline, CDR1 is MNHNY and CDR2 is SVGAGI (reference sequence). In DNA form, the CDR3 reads TGTGCCAGCAGGTTGGACAATGAGCAGTTCTTC. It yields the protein CASRLDNEQFF.

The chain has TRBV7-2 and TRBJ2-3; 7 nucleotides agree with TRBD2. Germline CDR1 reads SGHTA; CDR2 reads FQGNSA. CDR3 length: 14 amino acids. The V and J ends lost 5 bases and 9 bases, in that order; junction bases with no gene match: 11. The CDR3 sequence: CASSRSGTPYTQYF. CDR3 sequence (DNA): TGTGCCAGCAGCAGGAGCGGGACTCCCTACACGCAGTATTTT.

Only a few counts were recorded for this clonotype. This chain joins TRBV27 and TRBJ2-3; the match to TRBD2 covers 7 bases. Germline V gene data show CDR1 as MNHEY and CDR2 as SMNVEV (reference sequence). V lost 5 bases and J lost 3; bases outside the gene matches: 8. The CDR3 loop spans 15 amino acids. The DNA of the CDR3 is TGTGCCAGCAGTCGGACTAGTCGTTCGACAGATACGCAGTATTTT. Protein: CASSRTSRSTDTQYF.

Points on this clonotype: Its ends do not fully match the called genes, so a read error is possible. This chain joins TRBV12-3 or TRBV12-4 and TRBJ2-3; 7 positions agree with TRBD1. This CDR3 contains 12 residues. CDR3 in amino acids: CASSQTGNTRYF. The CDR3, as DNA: TGTGCCAGCAGTCAGACAGGGAATACGCGGTATTTT.

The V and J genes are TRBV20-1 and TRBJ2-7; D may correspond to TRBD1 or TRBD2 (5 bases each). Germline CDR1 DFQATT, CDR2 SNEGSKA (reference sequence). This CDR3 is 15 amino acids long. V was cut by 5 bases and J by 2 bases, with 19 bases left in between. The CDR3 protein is CSAPITGTYTYEQYF. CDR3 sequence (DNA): TGCAGTGCTCCAATCACCGGGACGTATACCTACGAGCAGTACTTC.